A single T cell receptor beta chain is shown here with its context. This entry belongs to a study of CD8 T cells in Susac syndrome. As for the study in general: Among the sequenced Susac syndrome patients, over five had active disease while about eight were in remission. Patients with Susac syndrome were therapy-naive, treated with corticosteroids, or treated with intravenous immunoglobulin alone when blood was collected.

Roughly 0.45 to 1 ug RNA was reverse transcribed with random hexamers. By means of immunoSEQ multiplex PCR, TCR beta CDR3 spanning 54 Vbeta and 13 Jbeta underwent amplification. MiXCR was run by TCRdb on the immunoSEQ multiplex PCR reads, yielding one entry per CDR3 protein. The top ten hold 0.25% to 0.3% of the sample, which has 95,000 to 150,000 distinct CDR3 sequences, around 94% seen once. Trimming cost V 4 bases and J 9 bases, with 12 bases left between them. From germline, CDR1 is SQVTM and CDR2 ANQGSEA. The CDR3 is 11 amino acids. J is TRBJ1-1 and V is TRBV29-1, with a weak D call TRBD1 (5 bases). The receptor was derived from a human donor with Susac syndrome. The specimen sequenced was CD8+ T cells from PBMCs. The CDR3 sequence: CSVAGDRQAFF. The CDR3 DNA follows: TGCAGCGTTGCGGGGGATAGGCAAGCTTTCTTT.